The 18 T cell receptor beta chains below all came from one sample that was sequenced in a study of T cell repertoires in cytomegalovirus infection. One entry per CDR3 protein results from TCRdb running MiXCR on the reads. The sample contains about 300,000 distinct CDR3 sequences, around 9.6% of which appear only once. Sequenced sample: PBMCs. These receptor sequences come from a human donor in good health (CMV status not recorded). Some clones in this sample may be carry-over from other donors' samples.

This clonotype has at least ten counts. As DNA, the CDR3 is TGCAGCGTTGAAGGAGGGGACCCTAACTATGGCTACACCTTC. Translating gives CSVEGGDPNYGYTF. The chain uses TRBV29-1 and TRBJ1-2; D possibly corresponds to TRBD1 (5 bases). The CDR3 contains 14 residues. Germline V gene data show CDR1 as SQVTM and CDR2 as ANQGSEA. V lost 1 base to trimming and J lost 0 bases, with 9 bases between them.

The chain uses TRBV11-2 and TRBJ1-1; 10 bases align to TRBD1. CDR3 length: 15 residues. Per the germline V gene, CDR1 is SGHAT and CDR2 is FQNNGV. Unmatched junction bases numbered 9, after V lost 6 bases and J lost 5 bases. The CDR3 spells CASRFPGTGVTEAFF. The CDR3 DNA follows: TGTGCCAGCAGATTTCCTGGGACAGGGGTAACTGAAGCTTTCTTT.

This clonotype appeared a few times. J is TRBJ2-1 and V is TRBV27; 8 bases agree with TRBD2. The germline gives CDR1 MNHEY, CDR2 SMNVEV (reference sequence). With V trimmed by 8 bases and J by 7 bases, 7 bases remained unmatched. This CDR3 has 13 residues. The chain's CDR3 is CASRPGGRNEQFF. CDR3 coding DNA: TGTGCCAGCCGGCCGGGGGGGCGAAATGAGCAGTTCTTC.

The V and J genes are TRBV20-1 and TRBJ2-7, with TRBD2 as a possible D gene (5 bases). The CDR3 covers 13 residues. Germline CDR1 DFQATT, CDR2 SNEGSKA (reference sequence). V lost 2 bases to trimming and J lost 1 base, with 9 bases between them. CDR3 loop: CSARLPGSYEQYV. The CDR3 DNA is TGCAGTGCTAGACTGCCGGGGTCCTACGAGCAGTACGTC.

This clonotype has a count of ten or more. This sequence joins TRBV28 and TRBJ1-1; 7 positions match TRBD1. CDR3 length: 15 amino acids. V lost 6 bases, J lost 0 bases, and 7 bases stayed unmatched. Germline assignment: CDR1 MDHEN and CDR2 SYDVKM. The CDR3 spells CASRLSRGVNTEAFF. CDR3 coding DNA: TGTGCCAGCAGGTTAAGCAGGGGGGTGAACACTGAAGCTTTCTTT.

There are many counts of this clonotype. The rearrangement links TRBV20-1 to TRBJ2-1; D unresolved. The germline V gene encodes CDR1 DFQATT and CDR2 SNEGSKA (reference sequence). V was clipped by 0 bases and J by 5 bases, with 14 bases between them. The CDR3 is 15 amino acids. The CDR3 region is CSARDRSGPHNEQFF. CDR3 sequence (DNA): TGCAGTGCTAGAGATAGGTCTGGGCCACACAATGAGCAGTTCTTC.

This clonotype was picked up many times. This chain links TRBV7-2 with TRBJ2-5; either TRBD1 or TRBD2 may supply D (5 bases each). CDR1 is SGHTA, CDR2 FQGNSA, per germline. V shed 6 bases and J shed 5 bases, with 13 bases lying between them. The CDR3 spans 13 residues. CDR3: CASSQAREETQYF. In nucleotides, the CDR3 is TGTGCCAGCAGTCAAGCCAGGGAGGAGACCCAGTACTTC. The full variable domain, its missing parts supplied by reference TRBV7-2 and TRBJ2-5, is GAGVSQSPSNKVTEKGKDVELRCDPISGHTALYWYRQSLGQGLEFLIYFQGNSAPDKSGLPSDRFSAERTGGSVSTLTIQRTQQEDSAVYLCASSQAREETQYFGPGTRLLVL.

V is TRBV14 and J is TRBJ2-4; tentatively, D is TRBD1 (6 bases). Deletions cut 1 base from V and 7 bases from J, with 17 bases between. CDR1 and CDR2 (germline): SGHDN, FVKESK. CDR3 length equals 16 residues. Written as DNA, the CDR3 is TGTGCCAGCAGCCAAGCCAGGACAGAGCCGCGTAACATTCAGTACTTC. Its translation is CASSQARTEPRNIQYF.

DNA for the CDR3: TGTGCCAGCAGTGAATATATCCGCGATGAGCAGTTCTTC. Amino acids: CASSEYIRDEQFF. The J gene is TRBJ2-1, the V gene TRBV25-1; D is ambiguous. This CDR3 spans 13 amino acids. Germline CDR1 MGHDK, CDR2 SYGVNS. Trimming removed 0 bases at V and 8 bases at J, with 8 bases between.

This clonotype was detected a few times. The chain is built from TRBV28 and TRBJ2-3, with a tentative D call TRBD2 (6 bases). Trimming left V 3 bases short and J 2 bases short, with 12 bases between. CDR1 and CDR2 (germline): MDHEN, SYDVKM. The CDR3 length is 15 residues. The CDR3 reads CASSFERTNTDTQYF. In DNA, the CDR3 is TGTGCCAGCAGTTTTGAAAGGACTAACACAGATACGCAGTATTTT.

This clonotype was counted ten times or more. The J gene is TRBJ1-6, the V gene TRBV7-2, with 7 positions matching TRBD1. Looked up from germline, CDR1 is SGHTA and CDR2 is FQGNSA. This CDR3 spans 14 amino acids. J lost 9 bases, V lost 3 bases, and 5 bases had no gene match. The CDR3 region is CASSFDRVSSPLHF. In nucleotides, the CDR3 is TGTGCCAGCAGCTTCGACAGGGTTTCTTCACCCCTCCACTTT.

This clonotype was seen many times. The chain uses TRBV28 and TRBJ2-1; D remains unclear. There are 13 residues in the CDR3. Trimming left V 8 bases short and J 1 base short, with 9 bases between. The germline V gene encodes CDR1 MDHEN and CDR2 SYDVKM. The CDR3 sequence is CASFGGSYNEQFF. The CDR3 DNA reads TGTGCCAGCTTTGGTGGGTCCTACAATGAGCAGTTCTTC.

This clonotype was observed once. The CDR3 sequence is CASSLDRGREPQHF. The CDR3 bases are TGTGCCAGCAGCTTAGACAGGGGGCGGGAGCCCCAGCATTTT. The V gene is TRBV7-8, the J gene TRBJ1-5, with 9 bases lining up with TRBD1. The ends lost 1 base at V and 8 bases at J; junction bases unmatched: 3. Germline V gives CDR1 SGHVS, CDR2 FQNEAQ. CDR3 length: 14 residues.

This clonotype was recorded at least ten times. Written as DNA, the CDR3 is TGCAGTGCTAGCGACACAGGGGCTGGGGCCAACGTCCTGACTTTC. This gives the protein CSASDTGAGANVLTF. The chain links TRBV20-1 to TRBJ2-6; 7 bases are shared with TRBD1. Germline CDR1 reads DFQATT; CDR2 reads SNEGSKA (reference sequence). The V and J ends lost 3 bases and 2 bases, in that order; junction bases with no gene match: 4. This CDR3 has 15 residues.

For this clonotype: A much larger clone differs by one base, so this may be a read error. The genes are TRBV7-2 and TRBJ2-1; D might be TRBD2 (5 bases). Trimming removed 4 bases from V and 9 bases from J, with 19 bases in between. The germline V gene has CDR1 SGHTA and CDR2 FQGNSA. The CDR3 sequence is 15 residues long. The CDR3 here is CASSSTNVSTIEQFF. CDR3 coding DNA: TGTGCCAGCAGCTCGACTAACGTATCTACAATTGAGCAGTTCTTC.

This clonotype was found a few times. V and J are TRBV2 and TRBJ2-1; 11 nucleotides line up with TRBD2. The trim removed 5 bases at V and 7 bases at J, leaving 7 bases unmatched. This CDR3 has 15 amino acids. Germline assignment: CDR1 SNHLY and CDR2 FYNNEI. CDR3 protein: CASSPPSGGWNEQFF. The CDR3 DNA reads as TGTGCCAGCAGTCCCCCTAGCGGGGGGTGGAATGAGCAGTTCTTC.

In this sample, this clonotype turned up a few times. The rearrangement joins TRBV12-3 or TRBV12-4 to TRBJ2-3; tentatively, D is TRBD2 (5 bases). The CDR3 loop spans 16 amino acids. V was trimmed by 0 bases and J by 2 bases, leaving 12 bases between them. CDR3 DNA sequence: TGTGCCAGCAGTTTAGCGCTCCAGACTAACACAGATACGCAGTATTTT. Its translation is CASSLALQTNTDTQYF.

The table lists this clonotype with many counts. The rearrangement uses TRBV2 and TRBJ2-3; a possible D gene is TRBD1 (5 bases). The V end was cut by 6 bases, the J end by 8 bases, with 24 bases between. Germline CDR1 SNHLY, CDR2 FYNNEI. The CDR3 runs 16 residues. The CDR3 DNA reads as TGTGCCAGCAGCGGTCTGGGGTTACTCAAAAGGGGTACGCAGTATTTT. Protein: CASSGLGLLKRGTQYF.